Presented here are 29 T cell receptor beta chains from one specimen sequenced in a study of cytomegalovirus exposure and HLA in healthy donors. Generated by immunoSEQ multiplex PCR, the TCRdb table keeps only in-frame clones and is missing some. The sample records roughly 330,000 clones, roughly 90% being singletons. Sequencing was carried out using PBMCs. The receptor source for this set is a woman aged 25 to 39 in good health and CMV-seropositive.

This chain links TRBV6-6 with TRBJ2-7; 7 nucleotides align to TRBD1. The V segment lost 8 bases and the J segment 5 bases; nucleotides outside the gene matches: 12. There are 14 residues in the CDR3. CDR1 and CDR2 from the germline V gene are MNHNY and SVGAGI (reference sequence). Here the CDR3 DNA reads TGTGCCAGCTCTCCCCGACAGGGCGGCCACGAGCAGTACTTC. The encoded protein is CASSPRQGGHEQYF.

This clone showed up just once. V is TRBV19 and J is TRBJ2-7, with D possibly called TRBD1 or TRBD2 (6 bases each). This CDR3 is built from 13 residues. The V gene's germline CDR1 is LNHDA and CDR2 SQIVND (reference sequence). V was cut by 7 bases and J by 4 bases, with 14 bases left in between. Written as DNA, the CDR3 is TGTGCCAGTAAATCTAAGGGGGGATACGAGCAGTACTTC. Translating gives CASKSKGGYEQYF.

This CDR3 reads CASSLGQNTEAFF. As DNA, the CDR3 is TGTGCCAGCTCACTCGGACAGAACACTGAAGCTTTCTTT. The chain recombines TRBV18 with TRBJ1-1, with D possibly being TRBD1 (5 bases). Germline loops: CDR1 KGHSH, CDR2 LQKENI. V was trimmed by 4 bases and J by 1 base, leaving 7 bases between them. This CDR3 contains 13 residues. Combining the CDR3 with reference TRBV18 and TRBJ1-1 gives the whole variable domain NAGVMQNPRHLVRRRGQEARLRCSPMKGHSHVYWYRQLPEEGLKFMVYLQKENIIDESGMPKERFSAEFPKEGPSILRIQQVVRGDSAAYFCASSLGQNTEAFFGQGTRLTVV.

The CDR3 sequence: CASSLWLGAAFF. The CDR3 DNA reads TGTGCCAGCAGTTTGTGGCTGGGGGCAGCTTTCTTT. The chain carries TRBV28 and TRBJ1-1, with D tentatively TRBD1 (6 bases). From germline, CDR1 is MDHEN and CDR2 SYDVKM. The CDR3 has 12 amino acids. Trimming left V 3 bases short and J 10 bases short, with 12 bases between. Full variable domain (rest looked up from reference TRBV28 and TRBJ1-1): DVKVTQSSRYLVKRTGEKVFLECVQDMDHENMFWYRQDPGLGLRLIYFSYDVKMKEKGDIPEGYSVSREKKERFSLILESASTNQTSMYLCASSLWLGAAFFGQGTRLTVV.

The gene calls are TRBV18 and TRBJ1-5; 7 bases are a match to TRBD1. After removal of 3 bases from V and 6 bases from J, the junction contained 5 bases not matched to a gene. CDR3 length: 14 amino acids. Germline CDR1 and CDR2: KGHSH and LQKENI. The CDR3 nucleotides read TGTGCCAGCTCACCTAACAGGGGCGGTCAGCCCCAGCATTTT. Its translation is CASSPNRGGQPQHF.

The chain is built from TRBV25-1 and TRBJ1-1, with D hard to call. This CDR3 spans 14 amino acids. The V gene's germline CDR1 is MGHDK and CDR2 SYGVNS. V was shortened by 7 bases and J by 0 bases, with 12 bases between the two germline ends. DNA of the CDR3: TGTGCCAGCATCGGCCCACAGTTGAACACTGAAGCTTTCTTT. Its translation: CASIGPQLNTEAFF. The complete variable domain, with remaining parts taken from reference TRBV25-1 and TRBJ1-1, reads EADIYQTPRYLVIGTGKKITLECSQTMGHDKMYWYQQDPGMELHLIHYSYGVNSTEKGDLSSESTVSRIRTEHFPLTLESARPSHTSQYLCASIGPQLNTEAFFGQGTRLTVV.

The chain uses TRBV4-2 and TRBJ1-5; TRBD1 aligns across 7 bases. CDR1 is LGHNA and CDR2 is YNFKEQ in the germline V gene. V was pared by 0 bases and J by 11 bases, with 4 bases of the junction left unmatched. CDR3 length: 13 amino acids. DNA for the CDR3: TGTGCCAGCAGCCAAGATTCCGGACAGGCCCAGCATTTT. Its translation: CASSQDSGQAQHF.

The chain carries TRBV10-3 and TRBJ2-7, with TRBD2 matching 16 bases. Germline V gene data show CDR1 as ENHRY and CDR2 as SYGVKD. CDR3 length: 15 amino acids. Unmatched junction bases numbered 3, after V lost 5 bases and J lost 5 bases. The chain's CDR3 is CAISSGTSGRDEQYF. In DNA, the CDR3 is TGTGCCATCAGTTCGGGGACTAGCGGGAGGGACGAGCAGTACTTC.

CDR3: CASSHGGDYEQYF. Written as DNA, the CDR3 is TGTGCCAGCAGTCACGGGGGGGACTACGAGCAGTACTTC. V and J are TRBV27 and TRBJ2-7; 8 bases are a match to TRBD2. Germline V gene sequence: CDR1 MNHEY, CDR2 SMNVEV (reference sequence). V shed 5 bases and J 3 bases; nucleotides not matched to a gene: 3. The CDR3 totals 13 residues.

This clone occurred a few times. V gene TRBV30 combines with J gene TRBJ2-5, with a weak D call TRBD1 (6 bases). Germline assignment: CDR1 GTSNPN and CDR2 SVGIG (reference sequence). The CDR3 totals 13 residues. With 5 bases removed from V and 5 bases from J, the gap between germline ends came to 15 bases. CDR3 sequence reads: CAWSTGLGETQYF. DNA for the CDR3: TGTGCCTGGTCAACAGGGCTCGGGGAGACCCAGTACTTC.

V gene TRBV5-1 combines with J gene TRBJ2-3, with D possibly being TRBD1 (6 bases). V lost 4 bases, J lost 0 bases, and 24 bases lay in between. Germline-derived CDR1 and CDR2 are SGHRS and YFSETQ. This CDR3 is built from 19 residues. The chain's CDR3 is CASSRVGRDTLSSTDTQYF. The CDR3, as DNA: TGCGCCAGCAGCCGCGTAGGCCGGGACACGTTAAGTAGCACAGATACGCAGTATTTT.

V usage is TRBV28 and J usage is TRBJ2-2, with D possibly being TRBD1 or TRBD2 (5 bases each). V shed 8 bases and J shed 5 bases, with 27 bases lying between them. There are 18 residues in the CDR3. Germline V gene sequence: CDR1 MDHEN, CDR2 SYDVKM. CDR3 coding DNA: TGTGCCAGCTCCGGGGCCGGGGTTTGGACGGGGCCAACCGGGGAGCTGTTTTTT. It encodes CASSGAGVWTGPTGELFF. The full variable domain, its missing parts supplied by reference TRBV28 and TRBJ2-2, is DVKVTQSSRYLVKRTGEKVFLECVQDMDHENMFWYRQDPGLGLRLIYFSYDVKMKEKGDIPEGYSVSREKKERFSLILESASTNQTSMYLCASSGAGVWTGPTGELFFGEGSRLTVL.

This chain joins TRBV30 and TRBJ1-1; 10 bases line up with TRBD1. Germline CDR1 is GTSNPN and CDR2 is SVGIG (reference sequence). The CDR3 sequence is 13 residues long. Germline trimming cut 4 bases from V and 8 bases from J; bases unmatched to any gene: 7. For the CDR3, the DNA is TGTGCCTGGAACCGGGACAGGGGCAACGAAGCTTTCTTT. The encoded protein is CAWNRDRGNEAFF. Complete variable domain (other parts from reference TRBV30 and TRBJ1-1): SQTIHQWPATLVQPVGSPLSLECTVEGTSNPNLYWYRQAAGRGLQLLFYSVGIGQISSEVPQNLSASRPQDRQFILSSKKLLLSDSGFYLCAWNRDRGNEAFFGQGTRLTVV.

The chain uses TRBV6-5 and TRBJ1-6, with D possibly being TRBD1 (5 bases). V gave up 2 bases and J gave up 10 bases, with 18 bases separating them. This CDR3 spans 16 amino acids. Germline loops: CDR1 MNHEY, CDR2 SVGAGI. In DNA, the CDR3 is TGTGCCAGCAGTTACGTCTCAGGGCAAGGGGTCTCACCCCTCCACTTT. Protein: CASSYVSGQGVSPLHF.

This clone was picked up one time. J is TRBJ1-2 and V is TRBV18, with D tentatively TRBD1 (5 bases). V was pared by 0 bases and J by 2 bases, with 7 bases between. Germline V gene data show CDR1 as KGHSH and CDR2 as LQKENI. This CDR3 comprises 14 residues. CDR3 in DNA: TGTGCCAGCTCACCACCGACAGCCAACTATGGCTACACCTTC. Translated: CASSPPTANYGYTF.

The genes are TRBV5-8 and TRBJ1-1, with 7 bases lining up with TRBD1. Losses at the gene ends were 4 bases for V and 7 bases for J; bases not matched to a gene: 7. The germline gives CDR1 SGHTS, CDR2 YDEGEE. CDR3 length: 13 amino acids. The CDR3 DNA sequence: TGTGCCAGCAGCCTAGGATGGACAGGTGAAGCTTTCTTT. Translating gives CASSLGWTGEAFF.

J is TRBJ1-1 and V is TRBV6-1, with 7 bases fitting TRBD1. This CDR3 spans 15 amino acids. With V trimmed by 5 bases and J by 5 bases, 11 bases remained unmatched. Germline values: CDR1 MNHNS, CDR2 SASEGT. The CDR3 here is CASSTYRGVGTEAFF. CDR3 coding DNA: TGTGCCAGCAGTACATACAGGGGAGTGGGGACTGAAGCTTTCTTT.

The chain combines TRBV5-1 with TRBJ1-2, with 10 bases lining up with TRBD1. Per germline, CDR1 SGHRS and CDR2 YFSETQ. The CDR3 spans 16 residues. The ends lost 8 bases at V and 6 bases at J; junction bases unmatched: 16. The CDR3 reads CASKTRQGARGDGYTF. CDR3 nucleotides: TGCGCCAGTAAAACCAGACAGGGGGCGCGGGGGGATGGCTACACCTTC.

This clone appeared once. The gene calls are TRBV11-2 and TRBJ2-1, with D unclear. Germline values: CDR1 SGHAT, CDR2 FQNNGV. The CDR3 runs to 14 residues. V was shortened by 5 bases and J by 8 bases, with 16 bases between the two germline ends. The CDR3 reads CASSPGAGLDEQFF. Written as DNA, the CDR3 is TGTGCCAGCAGCCCCGGAGCCGGGCTCGATGAGCAGTTCTTC. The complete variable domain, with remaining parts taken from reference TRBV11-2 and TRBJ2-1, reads EAGVAQSPRYKIIEKRQSVAFWCNPISGHATLYWYQQILGQGPKLLIQFQNNGVVDDSQLPKDRFSAERLKGVDSTLKIQPAKLEDSAVYLCASSPGAGLDEQFFGPGTRLTVL.

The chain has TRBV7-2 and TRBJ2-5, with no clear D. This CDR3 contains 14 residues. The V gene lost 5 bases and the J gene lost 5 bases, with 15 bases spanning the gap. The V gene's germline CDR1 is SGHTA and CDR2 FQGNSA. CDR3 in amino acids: CASSQTPWVETQYF. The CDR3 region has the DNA TGTGCCAGCAGCCAAACTCCCTGGGTGGAGACCCAGTACTTC.

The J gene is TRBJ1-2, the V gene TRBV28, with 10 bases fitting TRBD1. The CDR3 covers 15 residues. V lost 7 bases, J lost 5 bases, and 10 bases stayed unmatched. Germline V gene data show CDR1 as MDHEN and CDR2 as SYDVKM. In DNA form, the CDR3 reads TGTGCCAGCAATACCAGACAGGGGGCAGTTTATGGCTACACCTTC. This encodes CASNTRQGAVYGYTF.

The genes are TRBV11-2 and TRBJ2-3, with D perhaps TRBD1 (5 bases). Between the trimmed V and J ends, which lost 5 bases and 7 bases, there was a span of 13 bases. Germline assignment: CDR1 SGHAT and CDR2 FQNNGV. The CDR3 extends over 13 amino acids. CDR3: CASSPTDSHTQYF. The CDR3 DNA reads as TGTGCCAGCAGCCCGACAGACTCACATACGCAGTATTTT.

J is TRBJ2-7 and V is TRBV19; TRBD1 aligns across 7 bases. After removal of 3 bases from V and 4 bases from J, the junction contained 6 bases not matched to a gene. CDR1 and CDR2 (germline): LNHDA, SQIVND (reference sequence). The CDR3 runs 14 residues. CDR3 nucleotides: TGTGCCAGTAGTATCCGGGGACAGCTATACGAGCAGTACTTC. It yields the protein CASSIRGQLYEQYF. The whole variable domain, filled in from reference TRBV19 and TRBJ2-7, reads DGGITQSPKYLFRKEGQNVTLSCEQNLNHDAMYWYRQDPGQGLRLIYYSQIVNDFQKGDIAEGYSVSREKKESFPLTVTSAQKNPTAFYLCASSIRGQLYEQYFGPGTRLTVT.

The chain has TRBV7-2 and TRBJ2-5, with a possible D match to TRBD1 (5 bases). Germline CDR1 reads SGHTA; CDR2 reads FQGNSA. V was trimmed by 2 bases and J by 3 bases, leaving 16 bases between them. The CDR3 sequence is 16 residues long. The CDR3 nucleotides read TGTGCCAGCAGCTTAAGCCCCCCGACAGTAAAAGAGACCCAGTACTTC. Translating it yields CASSLSPPTVKETQYF.

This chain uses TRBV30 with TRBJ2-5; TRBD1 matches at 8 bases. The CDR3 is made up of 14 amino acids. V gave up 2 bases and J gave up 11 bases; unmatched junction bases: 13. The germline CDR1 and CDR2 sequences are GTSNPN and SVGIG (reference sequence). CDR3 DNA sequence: TGTGCCTGGAGTACCGGGACAGGCTTTCAGGAGCAGTACTTC. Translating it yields CAWSTGTGFQEQYF.

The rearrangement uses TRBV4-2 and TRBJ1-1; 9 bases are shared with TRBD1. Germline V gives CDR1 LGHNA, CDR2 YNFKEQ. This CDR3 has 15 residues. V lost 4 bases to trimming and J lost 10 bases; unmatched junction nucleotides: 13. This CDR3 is CASSPPADRGNGAFF. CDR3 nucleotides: TGTGCCAGCAGCCCCCCAGCGGACAGGGGAAACGGAGCTTTCTTT.

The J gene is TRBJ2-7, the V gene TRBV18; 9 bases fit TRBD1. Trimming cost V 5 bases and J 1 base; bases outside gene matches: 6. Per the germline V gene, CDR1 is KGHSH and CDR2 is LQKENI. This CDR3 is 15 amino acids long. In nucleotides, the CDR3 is TGTGCCAGCTCAAAGGGACAGGGTCGTTCCTACGAGCAGTACTTC. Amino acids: CASSKGQGRSYEQYF.

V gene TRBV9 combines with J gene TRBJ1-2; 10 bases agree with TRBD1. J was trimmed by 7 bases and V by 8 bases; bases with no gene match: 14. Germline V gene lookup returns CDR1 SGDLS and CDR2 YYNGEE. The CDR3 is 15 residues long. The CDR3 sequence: CASKRPGQGRSGYTF. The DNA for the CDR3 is TGTGCCAGTAAAAGACCGGGACAGGGGCGATCTGGCTACACCTTC.

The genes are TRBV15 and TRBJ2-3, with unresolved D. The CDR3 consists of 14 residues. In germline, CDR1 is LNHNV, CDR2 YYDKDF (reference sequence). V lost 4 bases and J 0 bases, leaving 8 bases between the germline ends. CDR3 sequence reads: CATSIGVSTDTQYF. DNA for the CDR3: TGTGCCACCAGCATTGGGGTTAGCACAGATACGCAGTATTTT.